The 4 T cell receptor beta chains reported below all come from one sample, sequenced in a study of blood T cells in healthy people across ages (dated by TCRdb to the mid-2010s). Library prep was done by 5' RACE. The sequencing machine was an Illumina HiSeq 2500. A second PCR of roughly 7 to 11 cycles was performed with a sample-barcoded 5' primer and a J-beta primer mix. The raw public data were reprocessed by TCRdb itself: fastp quality trimming at Q25, MiXCR clonotype calling, in-frame beta chains only. All rows with the same CDR3 protein become a single entry with the most common DNA and genes. The sample table holds hundreds of thousands of distinct CDR3 sequences, of which approximately 21% were seen once. Of the sample, roughly 3.7% is held by the ten largest clones. Sequenced sample: blood. These receptors were obtained from a man between 65 and 85 years old in good health.

This clonotype was seen more than once but under ten times. The chain uses TRBV2 and TRBJ2-7; D is possibly TRBD2 (6 bases). The V gene lost 2 bases and the J gene lost 11 bases, with 19 bases spanning the gap. CDR1 is SNHLY, CDR2 FYNNEI, per germline. CDR3 length: 14 residues. The CDR3 reads CASSEFSGTPREYF. CDR3 DNA sequence: TGTGCCAGCAGTGAATTTAGCGGAACCCCGCGGGAGTACTTC. Based on the CDR3 plus reference TRBV2 and TRBJ2-7, the full variable domain is EPEVTQTPSHQVTQMGQEVILRCVPISNHLYFYWYRQILGQKVEFLVSFYNNEISEKSEIFDDQFSVERPDGSNFTLKIRSTKLEDSAMYFCASSEFSGTPREYFGPGTRLTVT.

This clonotype appeared a few times. The J gene is TRBJ2-1, the V gene TRBV12-3 or TRBV12-4; a weak D match, TRBD1 (5 bases). V lost 5 bases and J 8 bases, leaving 13 bases between the germline ends. The CDR3 has 13 residues. Here the CDR3 DNA reads TGTGCCAGCAGTCAGGACCAAGGGGATGAGCAGTTCTTC. Its translation is CASSQDQGDEQFF.

Turning to this clonotype: It may be a read error: a sequence one base away is much more abundant. The V call is TRBV2, the J call TRBJ2-4, with D perhaps TRBD1 or TRBD2 (5 bases each). The CDR3 loop spans 12 amino acids. CDR1 is SNHLY and CDR2 is FYNNEI in the germline V gene. V lost 11 bases and J lost 9, with 17 bases in between. The CDR3 bases are TGTGCCGGCCGGGACCCATCTCTCATTCAGTACTTC. This codes for CAGRDPSLIQYF.

This chain joins TRBV7-9 and TRBJ2-6; D remains unclear. V gave up 1 base and J gave up 0 bases, with 13 bases separating them. From germline, CDR1 is SEHNR and CDR2 FQNEAQ (reference sequence). The CDR3 extends over 18 amino acids. As DNA, the CDR3 is TGTGCCAGCAGCTTAGTAGGCAGGAGAAGCTCTGGGGCCAACGTCCTGACTTTC. Translation gives CASSLVGRRSSGANVLTF.